What follows is one T cell receptor beta chain and its context. Its binding antigen is unknown. No much larger clone is present one base from it, and per-base qualities are unavailable. Trimmed from V: 4 bases; trimmed from J: 6 bases; junction bases lacking a gene match: 7. CDR1 and CDR2 were assigned from the germline V gene (reference sequence) as LNHDA and SQIVND. The CDR3 runs 14 amino acids, cysteine and phenylalanine included. Left in the record is the CDR3 DNA by itself, 42 bases read in frame from the first base. Patients with a history of autoimmune disease or receiving systemic immunosuppression were excluded from the trial. Peripheral blood for TCR sequencing was collected from all dose cohorts at baseline, on cycle 4 day 1, and on cycle 7 day 1. Samples were obtained from an open-label, multicenter, first-in-human phase I dose-escalation trial of ivuxolimab. The trial enrolled adults with locally advanced or metastatic head and neck squamous cell, hepatocellular, melanoma or renal cell carcinoma. Before TCR sequencing, CD4+ and CD8+ T cells were separately sorted from peripheral blood.

This specimen comes from a study of OX40 agonist ivuxolimab in advanced cancers. At the level of the whole study: Ivuxolimab was an agonistic, fully human IgG2 monoclonal antibody directed against OX40 (CD134), a costimulatory receptor. In the dose-escalation cohort, 70% to 85% of patients were male, and the mean age was roughly 60 years, with a range of roughly 23 to 85. Three dose-escalation patients achieved partial responses, one with hepatocellular carcinoma and two with cutaneous melanoma. Peripheral TCRbeta sequencing was intended to test whether TCR sequence diversity was altered and clonal T-cell expansion was caused by ivuxolimab. Of the roughly 51 patients in dose escalation, some 20 had hepatocellular carcinoma, some 15 had melanoma, 9 had renal cell carcinoma and 9 had head and neck cancer. The paper reports the monotherapy dose-escalation portion (N of about 54 patients) of the phase I ivuxolimab trial. Intravenous ivuxolimab was administered to patients every 2 weeks at six dose levels: 0.01, 0.1, 0.3, 1.5, 3 and 10 mg/kg. Patients were allowed to have had prior anti-PD-1, anti-PD-L1 or anti-CTLA-4 therapy, and around 43% of the dose-escalation patients had been treated with checkpoint inhibitors. Overall study results and their limits: Low levels of normalized T-cell clonal expansion were also seen in some nonresponding patients. After ivuxolimab, more expanded clones were found on average in CD8+ T cells than in CD4+ T cells. In the 0.1-3.0 mg/kg groups, partial responders were among the patients with the lowest normalized peripheral clonal expansion, particularly in CD8+ T cells. Antigen specificity was not determined for the clonally expanded peripheral T cells. At doses of 0.1 to 3.0 mg/kg, clonal expansion of both CD4+ and CD8+ T cells in blood was seen between baseline and week 6.

To sequence the TCRbeta CDR3 region, genomic DNA was isolated from the sorted cells. TCRbeta CDR3 regions were sequenced using the immunoSEQ Assay. TCRdb's version of the immuneACCESS table is confined to in-frame rearrangements and falls short of the full clone set. An unresolved V gene accounts for under half of the shortfall where checked; the remainder is of unknown origin. The sample table lists some 19,000 clones, roughly 72% of them with a count of one. The top ten constitute 20% to 25% of the sample. The receptor was isolated from an adult with an advanced solid tumor such as melanoma, head and neck, liver or kidney cancer. The sample in question was CD4+ or CD8+ T cells sorted from blood, obtained in a trial of the OX40 agonist ivuxolimab. The chain links TRBV19 with TRBJ2-7; 9 bases in between match TRBD1. The DNA sequence is as follows: TGTGCCAGTAGTAATGGACAGGGGAGTTCCGAGCAGTACTTC. It translates as CASSNGQGSSEQYF. The variable domain in full, with residues beyond the CDR3 obtained from the reference TRBV19 and TRBJ2-7 genes, is DGGITQSPKYLFRKEGQNVTLSCEQNLNHDAMYWYRQDPGQGLRLIYYSQIVNDFQKGDIAEGYSVSREKKESFPLTVTSAQKNPTAFYLCASSNGQGSSEQYFGPGTRLTVT.